The source of this TCR beta chain is a study of shared clonotypes between healthy human individuals. Turning to the study itself: CD8 memory received one plate per donor, CD8 naive two, CD4 memory three and CD4 naive three.

CD8 cells regarded as naive lacked CD45RO, were positively chosen for CCR7, and omitted terminally differentiated effector memory CD45RA+ cells. The test was conducted at deep level. Generated by immunoSEQ multiplex PCR, the TCRdb table keeps only in-frame clones and is missing some. Here the sample spans about 2.2 million clones, roughly 91% being singletons. The CDR3 covers 13 residues. Germline V gene lookup returns CDR1 MNHEY and CDR2 SMNVEV (reference sequence). V lost 7 bases and J lost 0, with 9 bases in between. V usage is TRBV27 and J usage is TRBJ1-1, with D uncertain. This receptor was obtained from a man younger than 35 in good health. Some clones in this sample may be carry-over from other donors' samples. Sequencing input: naive CD8+ T cells from PBMCs. CDR3 in amino acids: CASKYLLNTEAFF. CDR3 nucleotides: TGTGCCAGCAAATACCTCTTGAACACTGAAGCTTTCTTT.